Below are 7 T cell receptor beta chains sequenced from a single sample in a study of early T cells in non-severe SARS-CoV-2 infection. Each CDR3 protein gets one entry after TCRdb re-called the 5' RACE reads with MiXCR. The data contain 88,000 or so distinct CDR3 sequences, 15% of them seen just once; the ten biggest clones take up about 5.5%. Sequencing was performed on whole blood. The receptor source for this set is an adult who was a healthcare worker with PCR-confirmed SARS-CoV-2 infection or an uninfected control (not recorded which).

Written as DNA, the CDR3 is TGTGCCACCTCTCCAAGGTCCGAGGGCGGATCACCCCTCCACTTT. As protein: CATSPRSEGGSPLHF. This chain connects TRBV3-1 to TRBJ1-6; D unresolved. V dropped 10 bases and J dropped 10 bases, with 23 bases sitting between them. The CDR3 has 15 amino acids. Germline V lookup: CDR1 LGHDT, CDR2 YNNKEL (reference sequence).

This clonotype was seen only a few times. This chain links TRBV12-3 or TRBV12-4 with TRBJ2-3, with 8 bases lining up with TRBD2. CDR3 length equals 14 residues. The junction had 5 bases not matched to a gene; V was cut back by 5 bases and J by 4 bases. The CDR3: CASSLERESDTQYF. The CDR3 bases are TGTGCCAGCAGTCTCGAGCGGGAGTCAGATACGCAGTATTTT.

This clonotype occurred a few times. The chain recombines TRBV6-1 with TRBJ1-6; unclear D gene. Trimming shortened V by 1 base and J by 10 bases, and 14 bases separated the two germline ends. The CDR3 covers 15 residues. Germline CDR1 and CDR2: MNHNS and SASEGT. The CDR3 is CASSEERAALSPLHF. CDR3 nucleotide sequence: TGTGCCAGCAGTGAAGAAAGGGCAGCCCTCTCACCCCTCCACTTT.

This chain uses TRBV11-2 with TRBJ2-1, with 8 bases fitting TRBD2. Per germline, CDR1 SGHAT and CDR2 FQNNGV. After removal of 4 bases from V and 8 bases from J, the junction contained 16 bases not matched to a gene. CDR3 length equals 17 residues. The CDR3 spells CASSSRSDSGMLHEQFF. The CDR3 nucleotides read TGTGCCAGCAGCTCCCGTAGTGATAGCGGGATGCTCCATGAGCAGTTCTTC.

This clonotype was observed a few times. The chain carries TRBV7-2 and TRBJ2-3; the D gene is possibly TRBD1 (5 bases). The CDR3 is 14 residues long. Trimming pared 7 bases from V and 2 bases from J, leaving 13 bases between. The germline gives CDR1 SGHTA, CDR2 FQGNSA. CDR3 loop: CASTRQRYTDTQYF. For the CDR3, the DNA is TGTGCCAGCACCCGACAGAGATACACAGATACGCAGTATTTT.

This clonotype has at least ten counts. The V call is TRBV18, the J call TRBJ1-4, with D unclear. V lost 3 bases and J lost 6, with 2 bases in between. The CDR3 length is 11 residues. Germline V gene lookup returns CDR1 KGHSH and CDR2 LQKENI. The CDR3 DNA reads TGTGCCAGCTCACCGGATGAAAAACTGTTTTTT. This sequence encodes CASSPDEKLFF.

This clonotype showed up many times. The gene calls are TRBV7-9 and TRBJ2-2; D unclear. The germline gives CDR1 SEHNR, CDR2 FQNEAQ (reference sequence). This CDR3 region has 14 residues. V gave up 7 bases and J gave up 2 bases, with 11 bases separating them. CDR3 amino acids: CASTTVINTGELFF. The CDR3 coding sequence is TGTGCCAGCACAACGGTGATAAACACCGGGGAGCTGTTTTTT. The full variable domain, its missing parts supplied by reference TRBV7-9 and TRBJ2-2, is DTGVSQNPRHKITKRGQNVTFRCDPISEHNRLYWYRQTLGQGPEFLTYFQNEAQLEKSRLLSDRFSAERPKGSFSTLEIQRTEQGDSAMYLCASTTVINTGELFFGEGSRLTVL.